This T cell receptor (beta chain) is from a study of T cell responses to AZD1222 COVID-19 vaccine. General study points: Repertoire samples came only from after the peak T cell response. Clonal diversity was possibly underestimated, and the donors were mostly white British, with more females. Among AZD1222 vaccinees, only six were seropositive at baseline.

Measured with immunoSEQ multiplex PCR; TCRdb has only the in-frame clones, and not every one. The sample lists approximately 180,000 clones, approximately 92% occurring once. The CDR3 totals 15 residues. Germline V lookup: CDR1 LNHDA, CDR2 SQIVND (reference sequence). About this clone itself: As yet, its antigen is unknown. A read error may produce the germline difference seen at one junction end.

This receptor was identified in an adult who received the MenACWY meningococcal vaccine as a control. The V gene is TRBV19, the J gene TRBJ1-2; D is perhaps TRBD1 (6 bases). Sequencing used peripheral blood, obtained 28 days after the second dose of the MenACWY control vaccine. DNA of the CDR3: TGTGCCAGTAGTCAGAATCGTCAGGGGAACTCTGGCTACACCTTC. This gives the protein CASSQNRQGNSGYTF.